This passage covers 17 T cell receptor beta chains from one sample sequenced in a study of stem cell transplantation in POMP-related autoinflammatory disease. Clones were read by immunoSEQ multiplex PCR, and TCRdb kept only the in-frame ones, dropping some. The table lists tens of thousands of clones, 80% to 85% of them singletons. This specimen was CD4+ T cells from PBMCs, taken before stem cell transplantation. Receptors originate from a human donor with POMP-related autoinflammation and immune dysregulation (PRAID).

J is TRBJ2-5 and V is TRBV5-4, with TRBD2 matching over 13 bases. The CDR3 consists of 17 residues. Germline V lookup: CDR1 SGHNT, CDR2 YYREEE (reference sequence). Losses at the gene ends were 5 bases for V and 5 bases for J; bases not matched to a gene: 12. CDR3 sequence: CASRHRLAGGREETQYF. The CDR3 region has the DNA TGTGCCAGCAGACACCGACTAGCGGGAGGCCGAGAGGAGACCCAGTACTTC.

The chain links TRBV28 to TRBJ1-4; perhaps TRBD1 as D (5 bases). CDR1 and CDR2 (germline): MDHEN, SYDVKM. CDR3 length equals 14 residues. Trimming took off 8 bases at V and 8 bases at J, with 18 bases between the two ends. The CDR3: CASQTRKGLEKLFF. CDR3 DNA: TGTGCCAGCCAAACGCGCAAGGGGCTCGAAAAACTGTTTTTT.

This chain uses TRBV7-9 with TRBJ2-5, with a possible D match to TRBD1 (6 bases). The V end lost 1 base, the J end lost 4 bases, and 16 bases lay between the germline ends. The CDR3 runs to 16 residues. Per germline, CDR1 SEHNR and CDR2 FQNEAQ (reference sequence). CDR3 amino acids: CASSLVQGFGAETQYF. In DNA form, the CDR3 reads TGTGCCAGCAGCTTAGTACAGGGTTTCGGGGCAGAGACCCAGTACTTC.

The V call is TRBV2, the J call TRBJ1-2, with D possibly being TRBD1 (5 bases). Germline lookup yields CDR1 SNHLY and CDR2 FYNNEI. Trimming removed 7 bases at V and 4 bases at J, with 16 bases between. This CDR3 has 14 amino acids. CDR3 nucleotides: TGTGCCAGCAAGAGAGAAGGGGTCCCCTATGGCTACACCTTC. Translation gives CASKREGVPYGYTF.

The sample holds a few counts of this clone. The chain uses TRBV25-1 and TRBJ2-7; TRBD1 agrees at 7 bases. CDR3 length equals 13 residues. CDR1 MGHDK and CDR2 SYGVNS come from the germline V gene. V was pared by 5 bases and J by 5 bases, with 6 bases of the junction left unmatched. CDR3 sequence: CASSSQGRNEQYF. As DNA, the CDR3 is TGTGCCAGCAGTTCACAGGGGCGGAACGAGCAGTACTTC.

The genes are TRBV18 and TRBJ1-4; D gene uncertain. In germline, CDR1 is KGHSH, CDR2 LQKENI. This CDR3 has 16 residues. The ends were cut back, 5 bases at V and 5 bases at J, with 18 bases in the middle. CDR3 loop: CASSVVGSVRNEKLFF. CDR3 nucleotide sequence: TGTGCCAGCTCAGTCGTGGGTTCGGTGCGGAATGAAAAACTGTTTTTT.

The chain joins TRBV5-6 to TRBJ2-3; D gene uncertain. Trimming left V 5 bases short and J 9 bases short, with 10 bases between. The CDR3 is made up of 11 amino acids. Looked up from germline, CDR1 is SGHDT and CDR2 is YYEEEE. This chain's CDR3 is CASSQQNTQYF. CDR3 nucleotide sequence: TGTGCCAGCAGTCAGCAGAACACGCAGTATTTT.

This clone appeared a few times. The CDR3, as DNA: TGCGCCAGCAGCTTGTCCGCGGGAGGGTACAATGAGCAGTTCTTC. Its translation is CASSLSAGGYNEQFF. The rearrangement uses TRBV5-1 and TRBJ2-1; 9 bases map to TRBD2. In germline, CDR1 is SGHRS, CDR2 YFSETQ. The CDR3 contains 15 residues. V gave up 1 base and J gave up 4 bases; unmatched junction bases: 3.

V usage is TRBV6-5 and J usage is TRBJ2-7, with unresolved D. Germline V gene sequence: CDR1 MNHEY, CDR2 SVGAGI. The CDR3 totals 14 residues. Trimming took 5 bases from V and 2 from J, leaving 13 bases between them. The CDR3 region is CASSQTGSTYEQYF. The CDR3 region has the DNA TGTGCCAGCAGTCAAACCGGGTCTACCTACGAGCAGTACTTC.

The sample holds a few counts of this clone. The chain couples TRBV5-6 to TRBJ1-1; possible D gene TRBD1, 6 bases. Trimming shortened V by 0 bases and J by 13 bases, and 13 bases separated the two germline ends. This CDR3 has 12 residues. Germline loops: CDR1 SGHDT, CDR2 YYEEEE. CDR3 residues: CASSLGMDRVFF. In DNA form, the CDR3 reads TGTGCCAGCAGCTTGGGTATGGACAGAGTTTTCTTT.

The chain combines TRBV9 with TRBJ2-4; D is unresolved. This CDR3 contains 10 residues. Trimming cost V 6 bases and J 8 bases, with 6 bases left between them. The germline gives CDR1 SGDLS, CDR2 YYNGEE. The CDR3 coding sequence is TGTGCCAGCACTAACTACATTCAGTACTTC. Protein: CASTNYIQYF.

The CDR3, as DNA: TGTGCCATCAGTGACCGCAGGGGGAGGAGTGAGCAGTTCTTC. It yields the protein CAISDRRGRSEQFF. The gene calls are TRBV10-3 and TRBJ2-1, with a weak D call TRBD1 (7 bases). The germline CDR1 and CDR2 sequences are ENHRY and SYGVKD. This CDR3 is 14 amino acids long. V lost 3 bases, J lost 9 bases, and 15 bases lay in between.

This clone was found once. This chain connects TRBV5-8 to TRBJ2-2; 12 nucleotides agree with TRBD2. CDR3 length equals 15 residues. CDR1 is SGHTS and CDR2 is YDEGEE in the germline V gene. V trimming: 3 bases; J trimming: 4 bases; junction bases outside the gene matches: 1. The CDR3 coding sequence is TGTGCCAGCAGCTCTAGCGGGAGGGGCACCGGGGAGCTGTTTTTT. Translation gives CASSSSGRGTGELFF. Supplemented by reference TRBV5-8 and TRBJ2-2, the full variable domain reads EAGVTQSPTHLIKTRGQQATLRCSPISGHTSVYWYQQALGLGLQFLLWYDEGEERNRGNFPPRFSGRQFPNYSSELNVNALELEDSALYLCASSSSGRGTGELFFGEGSRLTVL.

Written as DNA, the CDR3 is TGTGCCAGCTCACCACGCGGGGGGGACTCCTACAATGAGCAGTTCTTC. Protein sequence: CASSPRGGDSYNEQFF. The chain carries TRBV18 and TRBJ2-1; 9 bases map to TRBD2. V lost 1 base, J lost 0 bases, and 1 base stayed unmatched. CDR3 length: 16 amino acids. CDR1 and CDR2 (germline): KGHSH, LQKENI.

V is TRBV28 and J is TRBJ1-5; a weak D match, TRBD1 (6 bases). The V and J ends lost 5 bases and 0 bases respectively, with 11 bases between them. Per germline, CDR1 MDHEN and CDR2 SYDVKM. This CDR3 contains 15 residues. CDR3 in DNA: TGTGCCAGCAGTACTTGGACAGATAGCAATCAGCCCCAGCATTTT. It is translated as CASSTWTDSNQPQHF.

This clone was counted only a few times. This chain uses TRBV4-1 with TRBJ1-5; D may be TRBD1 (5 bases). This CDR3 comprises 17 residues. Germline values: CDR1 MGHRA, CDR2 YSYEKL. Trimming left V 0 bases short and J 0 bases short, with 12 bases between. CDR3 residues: CASSQEQTANSNQPQHF. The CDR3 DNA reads TGCGCCAGCAGCCAAGAGCAGACAGCAAATAGCAATCAGCCCCAGCATTTT.

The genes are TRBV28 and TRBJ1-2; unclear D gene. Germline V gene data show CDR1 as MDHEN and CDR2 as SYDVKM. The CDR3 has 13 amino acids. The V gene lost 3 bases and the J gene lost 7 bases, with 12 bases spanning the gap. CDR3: CASSFEGKGGYTF. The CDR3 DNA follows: TGTGCCAGCAGTTTCGAGGGAAAGGGTGGCTACACCTTC.